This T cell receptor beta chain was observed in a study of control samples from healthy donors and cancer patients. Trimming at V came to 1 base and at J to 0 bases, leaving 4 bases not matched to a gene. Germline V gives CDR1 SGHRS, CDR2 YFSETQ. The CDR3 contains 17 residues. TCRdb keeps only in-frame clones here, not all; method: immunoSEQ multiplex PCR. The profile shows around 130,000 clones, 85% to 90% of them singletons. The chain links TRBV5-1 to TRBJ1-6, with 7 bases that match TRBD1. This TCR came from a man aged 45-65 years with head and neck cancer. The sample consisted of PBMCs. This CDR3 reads CASSLPGQSSYNSPLHF. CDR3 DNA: TGCGCCAGCAGCTTGCCGGGACAGAGCTCCTATAATTCACCCCTCCACTTT.